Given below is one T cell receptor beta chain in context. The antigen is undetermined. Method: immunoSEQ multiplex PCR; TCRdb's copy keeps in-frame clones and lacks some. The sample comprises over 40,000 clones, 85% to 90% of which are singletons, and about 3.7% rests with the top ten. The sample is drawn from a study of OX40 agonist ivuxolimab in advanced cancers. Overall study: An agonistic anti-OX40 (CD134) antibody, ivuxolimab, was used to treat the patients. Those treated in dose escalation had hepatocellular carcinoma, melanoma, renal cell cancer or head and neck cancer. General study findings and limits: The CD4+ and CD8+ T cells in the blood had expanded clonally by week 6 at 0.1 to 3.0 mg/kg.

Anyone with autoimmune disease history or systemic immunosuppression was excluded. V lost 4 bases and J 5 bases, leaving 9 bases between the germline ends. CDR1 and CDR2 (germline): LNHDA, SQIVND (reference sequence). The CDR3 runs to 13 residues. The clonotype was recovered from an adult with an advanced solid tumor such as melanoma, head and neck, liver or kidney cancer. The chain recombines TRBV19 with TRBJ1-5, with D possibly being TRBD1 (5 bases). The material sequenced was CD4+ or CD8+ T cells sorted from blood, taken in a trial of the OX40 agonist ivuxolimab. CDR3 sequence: CASSRGFDQPQHF. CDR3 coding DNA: TGTGCCAGTAGTAGGGGGTTCGATCAGCCCCAGCATTTT.